Each of the 6 T cell receptor beta chains below was sequenced from the same sample in a study of control samples from healthy donors and cancer patients (dated by TCRdb to the early 2020s). Receptor amplification or capture employed the immunoSEQ multiplex PCR assay. As stored in TCRdb, this immuneACCESS dataset retains in-frame rearrangements with V and J assigned. A fraction of the clones does not appear; measured against another copy, unresolved V genes explain less than half of the discrepancy, and the remainder lacks a known reason. For this sample there are 95,000 to 150,000 clones; about 89% appear just once. The ten largest clones take up approximately 8% of the sample. The sample was blood. The receptors originated from a young woman in good health.

The chain has TRBV6-4 and TRBJ2-7, with TRBD1 identical over 7 bases. Looked up from germline, CDR1 is MRHNA and CDR2 is SNTAGT. Unmatched junction bases numbered 15, after V lost 7 bases and J lost 0 bases. This CDR3 is 17 amino acids long. CDR3: CASNTLGAGGPSYEQYF. DNA for the CDR3: TGTGCCAGCAACACACTCGGGGCAGGGGGTCCCTCCTACGAGCAGTACTTC.

J is TRBJ2-7 and V is TRBV18, with D possibly being TRBD1 (6 bases). The CDR3 consists of 15 residues. Germline CDR1 and CDR2: KGHSH and LQKENI. The V and J ends lost 2 bases and 2 bases respectively, with 13 bases between them. For the CDR3, the DNA is TGTGCCAGCTCACCAAGACAGGCGGTTACCTACGAGCAGTACTTC. Translating gives CASSPRQAVTYEQYF.

This clone was counted a few times. The chain employs TRBV30 and TRBJ2-7; D not certain. Germline CDR1 reads GTSNPN; CDR2 reads SVGIG (reference sequence). The CDR3 spans 12 residues. V was clipped by 2 bases and J by 4 bases, with 9 bases between them. This CDR3 is CAWSLGRYEQYF. The DNA of the CDR3 is TGTGCCTGGAGTTTGGGTCGGTACGAGCAGTACTTC.

The rearrangement links TRBV5-1 to TRBJ2-7; 7 bases line up with TRBD1. The germline V gene encodes CDR1 SGHRS and CDR2 YFSETQ. CDR3 length: 14 residues. V trimming: 4 bases; J trimming: 2 bases; junction bases outside the gene matches: 6. The CDR3 DNA sequence: TGCGCCAGCAGCCCCGGGGACAGCCCCTACGAGCAGTACTTC. It codes for CASSPGDSPYEQYF.

This clone was counted once. The rearrangement uses TRBV7-3 and TRBJ2-5, with 11 bases that match TRBD2. Losses at the gene ends were 6 bases for V and 5 bases for J; bases not matched to a gene: 8. Germline CDR1 and CDR2: SGHTA and FQGTGA. The CDR3 covers 15 residues. The CDR3 DNA follows: TGTGCCAGCAGTCTACCACTAGCGGGAGAGGAGACCCAGTACTTC. Translation: CASSLPLAGEETQYF.

The genes are TRBV24-1 and TRBJ1-2; possibly TRBD1 for D (6 bases). The CDR3 has 16 residues. V was trimmed by 6 bases and J by 1 base, leaving 17 bases between them. Germline lookup yields CDR1 KGHDR and CDR2 SFDVKD. The chain's CDR3 is CATSSADSSYNYGYTF. In DNA form, the CDR3 reads TGTGCCACCAGTTCCGCGGACAGCTCCTATAACTATGGCTACACCTTC.